One sample yielded the 16 T cell receptor beta chains listed below, sequenced in a study of blood T cell repertoires in COVID-19. Measured with immunoSEQ multiplex PCR; TCRdb has only the in-frame clones, and not every one. The sample lists about 39,000 clones; 75% to 90% were seen once. The sample comprised peripheral blood. The source of these receptors is a man aged 50-60 years with active or convalescent COVID-19.

This chain uses TRBV2 with TRBJ1-3, with 7 bases identical to TRBD1. The CDR3 covers 14 residues. In germline, CDR1 is SNHLY, CDR2 FYNNEI. The ends lost 5 bases at V and 2 bases at J; junction bases unmatched: 3. The CDR3 DNA follows: TGTGCCAGCAGTCCTGACAGGGCTGGAAACACCATATATTTT. It specifies CASSPDRAGNTIYF.

The CDR3 sequence: CASSPLSGGPTDTQYF. The CDR3 DNA is TGTGCCAGCTCCCCGCTTAGCGGGGGCCCCACAGATACGCAGTATTTT. The genes are TRBV18 and TRBJ2-3; 9 nucleotides align to TRBD2. V lost 6 bases, J lost 2 bases, and 9 bases stayed unmatched. The CDR3 runs to 16 residues. CDR1 and CDR2 (germline): KGHSH, LQKENI.

The rearrangement links TRBV30 to TRBJ1-1; D gene unclear. The CDR3 consists of 17 residues. Trimming stripped 5 bases from V and 4 bases from J, with 26 bases between. Germline-derived CDR1 and CDR2 are GTSNPN and SVGIG (reference sequence). CDR3 protein: CAWHSYLGPGRGTEAFF. CDR3 sequence (DNA): TGTGCCTGGCATTCATACCTCGGGCCCGGGCGGGGCACTGAAGCTTTCTTT. The full variable domain, completed using reference TRBV30 and TRBJ1-1, is SQTIHQWPATLVQPVGSPLSLECTVEGTSNPNLYWYRQAAGRGLQLLFYSVGIGQISSEVPQNLSASRPQDRQFILSSKKLLLSDSGFYLCAWHSYLGPGRGTEAFFGQGTRLTVV.

V gene TRBV19 combines with J gene TRBJ2-7, with a weak D call TRBD2 (5 bases). The V and J ends lost 5 bases and 6 bases respectively, with 17 bases between them. The CDR3 loop spans 14 amino acids. Germline V gene lookup returns CDR1 LNHDA and CDR2 SQIVND (reference sequence). For the CDR3, the DNA is TGTGCCAGTAGTCGAAGGGAGACCTGGCGCGAGCAGTACTTC. This encodes CASSRRETWREQYF.

This rearrangement joins TRBV2 to TRBJ1-4, with D uncertain. This CDR3 is 11 amino acids long. V was pared by 3 bases and J by 8 bases, with 4 bases between. Germline lookup yields CDR1 SNHLY and CDR2 FYNNEI. CDR3 amino acids: CASSDREKLFF. The DNA of the CDR3 is TGTGCCAGCAGTGACAGGGAAAAACTGTTTTTT.

The V gene is TRBV7-9, the J gene TRBJ1-2; D gene ambiguous. V gave up 4 bases and J gave up 6 bases, with 15 bases separating them. The germline CDR1 and CDR2 sequences are SEHNR and FQNEAQ (reference sequence). The length of the CDR3 is 14 residues. In DNA, the CDR3 is TGTGCCAGCAGCTATCCGGTCCCTCTACATGGCTACACCTTC. Its translation is CASSYPVPLHGYTF.

The rearrangement links TRBV7-2 to TRBJ2-7; weak D call: TRBD2 (6 bases). Per the germline V gene, CDR1 is SGHTA and CDR2 is FQGNSA. V shed 4 bases and J shed 7 bases, with 14 bases lying between them. This CDR3 contains 13 residues. CDR3 sequence: CASSSDYAGEQYF. The CDR3 nucleotides are TGTGCCAGCAGCTCAGACTACGCGGGAGAGCAGTACTTC.

The chain employs TRBV5-1 and TRBJ1-1; D might be TRBD1 (6 bases). CDR1 is SGHRS, CDR2 YFSETQ, per germline. The CDR3 is made up of 14 amino acids. The germline V and J ends were trimmed by 5 bases and 1 base, with 12 bases remaining between them. CDR3 nucleotides: TGCGCCAGCAGGCCGGGACACAAGAACACTGAAGCTTTCTTT. This gives the protein CASRPGHKNTEAFF.

This sequence joins TRBV30 and TRBJ2-3; 8 bases are a match to TRBD2. Germline loops: CDR1 GTSNPN, CDR2 SVGIG (reference sequence). The CDR3 is 13 residues long. Germline trimming cut 5 bases from V and 5 bases from J; bases unmatched to any gene: 6. The CDR3 protein is CAWSAGGQDTQYF. As DNA, the CDR3 is TGTGCCTGGTCCGCGGGGGGTCAAGATACGCAGTATTTT.

The chain uses TRBV13 and TRBJ2-7, with 11 bases matching TRBD2. Germline V gives CDR1 PRHDT, CDR2 FYEKMQ (reference sequence). Trimming cost V 5 bases and J 4 bases; bases outside gene matches: 7. The length of the CDR3 is 15 residues. The CDR3 sequence: CASSHQTSGVYEQYF. CDR3 DNA: TGTGCCAGCAGCCACCAGACTAGCGGGGTGTACGAGCAGTACTTC.

V and J are TRBV7-2 and TRBJ2-3; a weak D match, TRBD2 (7 bases). Per the germline V gene, CDR1 is SGHTA and CDR2 is FQGNSA. CDR3 size: 15 residues. V was trimmed by 0 bases and J by 1 base, leaving 8 bases between them. The CDR3 sequence: CASSLAGGRTDTQYF. The CDR3 nucleotides read TGTGCCAGCAGCTTAGCGGGGGGGCGCACAGATACGCAGTATTTT.

The chain couples TRBV3-1 (or the pseudogene TRBV3-2) to TRBJ1-6; TRBD1 matches at 9 bases. Germline CDR1 and CDR2: LGHDT and YNNKEL (reference sequence). V was clipped by 4 bases and J by 7 bases; unmatched bases: 2. The CDR3 consists of 14 residues. CDR3 nucleotide sequence: TGTGCCAGCAGCCTAGGACAGGGGAATTCACCCCTCCACTTT. It codes for CASSLGQGNSPLHF.

This clone occurred a few times. This chain links TRBV7-8 with TRBJ2-7; the D is unclear. CDR1 and CDR2 (germline): SGHVS, FQNEAQ. The length of the CDR3 is 14 residues. The V gene lost 5 bases and the J gene lost 6 bases, with 17 bases spanning the gap. CDR3 nucleotide sequence: TGTGCCAGCAGCCCCCGAAGTATGTCCGGCGAGCAGTACTTC. This encodes CASSPRSMSGEQYF.

V and J are TRBV9 and TRBJ1-5; tentative D call: TRBD1 (5 bases). Trimming took off 4 bases at V and 1 base at J, with 9 bases between the two ends. There are 14 residues in the CDR3. The germline CDR1 and CDR2 sequences are SGDLS and YYNGEE. The CDR3 here is CASSLKGSNQPQHF. The CDR3 DNA reads TGTGCCAGCAGCTTAAAGGGGAGCAATCAGCCCCAGCATTTT.

The J gene is TRBJ1-5, the V gene TRBV2; D is uncertain. The CDR3 totals 13 residues. Germline CDR1 reads SNHLY; CDR2 reads FYNNEI. Trimming removed 7 bases at V and 0 bases at J, with 7 bases between. The CDR3 sequence: CASKRDSNQPQHF. The CDR3 DNA reads as TGTGCCAGCAAAAGAGATAGCAATCAGCCCCAGCATTTT.

As DNA, the CDR3 is TGTGCCAGTAGTTCCTACAGGGGCGGAAGCAATCAGCCCCAGCATTTT. Protein: CASSSYRGGSNQPQHF. This chain uses TRBV19 with TRBJ1-5; 7 nucleotides line up with TRBD1. The CDR3 is 16 residues long. Germline V lookup: CDR1 LNHDA, CDR2 SQIVND (reference sequence). With V trimmed by 5 bases and J by 1 base, 8 bases remained unmatched. Together with reference TRBV19 and TRBJ1-5, the CDR3 gives the full variable domain: DGGITQSPKYLFRKEGQNVTLSCEQNLNHDAMYWYRQDPGQGLRLIYYSQIVNDFQKGDIAEGYSVSREKKESFPLTVTSAQKNPTAFYLCASSSYRGGSNQPQHFGDGTRLSIL.